The 12 T cell receptor beta chains reported below all come from one sample, sequenced in a study of blood T cells in healthy people across ages. A second PCR, run for roughly 7 to 12 cycles, used a sample-barcoded 5' primer plus a J-beta primer mix. Via MiXCR, TCRdb re-called the 5' RACE reads, giving one row per CDR3 protein. The sample holds about 930,000 distinct CDR3 sequences; 25% to 30% are singletons and the top ten take more than 8.5%. In addition, the sample was reused for a study of T cells of mothers and their children.

Sample: blood. Receptor source: a woman between 35 and 50 years old in good health.

This chain links TRBV28 with TRBJ2-1, with 12 bases that match TRBD1. This CDR3 comprises 14 residues. J lost 12 bases, V lost 6 bases, and 9 bases had no gene match. From germline, CDR1 is MDHEN and CDR2 SYDVKM. The CDR3: CASRPGQGAGGQFF. The DNA for the CDR3 is TGTGCCAGCAGACCGGGACAGGGGGCTGGTGGGCAGTTCTTC.

The gene calls are TRBV7-2 and TRBJ2-6; no clear D. CDR1 SGHTA and CDR2 FQGNSA come from the germline V gene. The CDR3 runs 18 residues. The ends were cut back, 7 bases at V and 0 bases at J, with 19 bases in the middle. CDR3 loop: CASTLQTRLSSGANVLTF. In nucleotides, the CDR3 is TGTGCCAGCACCCTTCAGACCCGCCTTAGCTCTGGGGCCAACGTCCTGACTTTC.

The genes are TRBV28 and TRBJ2-3; 9 bases agree with TRBD2. The CDR3 sequence is 16 residues long. Germline assignment: CDR1 MDHEN and CDR2 SYDVKM. V lost 1 base, J lost 6 bases, and 8 bases stayed unmatched. The CDR3 spells CASSLSPSGAGDTQYF. The CDR3 DNA is TGTGCCAGCAGTTTATCGCCTAGCGGGGCTGGGGATACGCAGTATTTT.

In this sample, this clonotype turned up a few times. The chain is built from TRBV5-1 and TRBJ1-1; D unresolved. The germline V gene encodes CDR1 SGHRS and CDR2 YFSETQ. The V and J ends lost 0 bases and 3 bases respectively, with 6 bases between them. This CDR3 comprises 13 residues. The DNA of the CDR3 is TGCGCCAGCAGCTTGGGTTGGGACACTGAAGCTTTCTTT. This gives the protein CASSLGWDTEAFF. Combining the CDR3 with reference TRBV5-1 and TRBJ1-1 gives the whole variable domain KAGVTQTPRYLIKTRGQQVTLSCSPISGHRSVSWYQQTPGQGLQFLFEYFSETQRNKGNFPGRFSGRQFSNSRSEMNVSTLELGDSALYLCASSLGWDTEAFFGQGTRLTVV.

This clonotype has at least ten counts. This chain links TRBV7-9 with TRBJ2-7, with TRBD1 matching 8 bases. V shed 1 base, J shed 7 bases, and the junction held 3 bases outside the gene matches. The length of the CDR3 is 13 residues. The germline V gene encodes CDR1 SEHNR and CDR2 FQNEAQ (reference sequence). The CDR3 protein is CASSLVRQGEQYF. CDR3 nucleotides: TGTGCCAGCAGCTTAGTCCGACAGGGGGAGCAGTACTTC.

In this sample, this clonotype turned up many times. The chain joins TRBV28 to TRBJ2-7; 7 bases are a match to TRBD1. V shed 5 bases, J shed 3 bases, and the junction held 10 bases outside the gene matches. The CDR3 has 15 residues. Germline CDR1 MDHEN, CDR2 SYDVKM. CDR3: CASSAPGRGHYEQYF. CDR3 nucleotides: TGTGCCAGCAGTGCCCCGGGTAGGGGGCACTACGAGCAGTACTTC.

The genes are TRBV28 and TRBJ1-1, with D possibly matching TRBD1 (6 bases). V lost 2 bases and J lost 6, with 13 bases in between. CDR1 and CDR2 (germline): MDHEN, SYDVKM. This CDR3 contains 14 residues. This CDR3 reads CASSLTQGEAEAFF. CDR3 in DNA: TGTGCCAGCAGTTTAACACAGGGAGAGGCTGAAGCTTTCTTT.

The table lists this clonotype with a few counts. The rearrangement uses TRBV7-8 and TRBJ1-5; D is perhaps TRBD1 (5 bases). Germline assignment: CDR1 SGHVS and CDR2 FQNEAQ. The CDR3 is made up of 18 amino acids. V was cut by 3 bases and J by 5 bases, with 23 bases left in between. The CDR3 nucleotides are TGTGCCAGCAGCTTGGAAAGAACGAAGGAGGGGTTGCATCAGCCCCAGCATTTT. It codes for CASSLERTKEGLHQPQHF. Filled out from reference TRBV7-8 and TRBJ1-5, the complete variable domain reads GAGVSQSPRYKVAKRGQDVALRCDPISGHVSLFWYQQALGQGPEFLTYFQNEAQLDKSGLPSDRFFAERPEGSVSTLKIQRTQQEDSAVYLCASSLERTKEGLHQPQHFGDGTRLSIL.

V gene TRBV19 combines with J gene TRBJ1-2; TRBD1 matches at 9 bases. The CDR3 is 14 residues long. Germline assignment: CDR1 LNHDA and CDR2 SQIVND (reference sequence). The J segment lost 5 bases and the V segment lost 6 bases, leaving 7 bases of the junction unmatched. CDR3 nucleotide sequence: TGTGCCAGTAGGGACACCGGGACAGGGTATGGCTACACCTTC. Amino acids: CASRDTGTGYGYTF.

This CDR3 is CANRLDRANQPQHF. CDR3 bases: TGTGCCAACAGGCTTGACAGGGCTAATCAGCCCCAGCATTTT. The chain carries TRBV12-3 or TRBV12-4 and TRBJ1-5; 7 bases line up with TRBD1. V trimming: 10 bases; J trimming: 4 bases; junction bases outside the gene matches: 10. The CDR3 spans 14 residues.

In its sample, this clonotype was seen a few times. A read error may explain this, as a much larger clone is one base away. The V and J genes are TRBV9 and TRBJ2-4; the D gene could be TRBD1 or TRBD2 (5 bases each). The CDR3 length is 15 residues. Germline CDR1 and CDR2: SGDLS and YYNGEE. Trimming removed 3 bases at V and 13 bases at J, with 23 bases between. CDR3 loop: CASSALGTAYNEQYF. DNA for the CDR3: TGTGCCAGCAGCGCCCTAGGGACCGCGTACAATGAGCAGTACTTC.

The J gene is TRBJ1-6, the V gene TRBV27, with D uncertain. This CDR3 spans 17 amino acids. Trimming took 0 bases from V and 0 from J, leaving 9 bases between them. Germline lookup yields CDR1 MNHEY and CDR2 SMNVEV (reference sequence). In DNA, the CDR3 is TGTGCCAGCAGTTTATCGGCCGGTAGCTCCTATAATTCACCCCTCCACTTT. It encodes CASSLSAGSSYNSPLHF.